This TCR beta chain derives from a study of identical twins. Overall study results and limits: Conclusions leaned on cross-sectional statistical analysis and did not track the same donors over time.

Germline V lookup: CDR1 MNHEY, CDR2 SVGAGI. The CDR3 length is 15 residues. V trimming: 2 bases; J trimming: 5 bases; junction bases outside the gene matches: 4. TCRdb analysed the 5' RACE reads with MiXCR anew, one entry per CDR3 protein. Seen here are 690,000 or so distinct CDR3 sequences, over 8.5% observed once, and the top ten hold 0.75% to 1%. This clonotype was recorded many times. Its antigen is still unknown. Another study also made use of these data, one on yellow fever vaccine responses in identical twins. In that study: Twins reportedly showed a vaccine T cell response that seemed partly convergent and partly personalized.

The clonotype originates from a woman aged 18-30 years in good health. The chain recombines TRBV6-5 with TRBJ1-5; 9 positions agree with TRBD1. Sequences were obtained from PBMCs. CDR3 residues: CASSYVGQGYQPQHF. In DNA, the CDR3 is TGTGCCAGCAGTTACGTTGGACAGGGGTATCAGCCCCAGCATTTT.